The clone carrying this T cell receptor (beta chain) was seen repeatedly, ten times or more. Antigen: not known. The data are from a study of T cells in Graves' hyperthyroidism and ophthalmopathy. Notes on the study in general: Blood also held most thyroid clonotypes expanded beyond 0.001.

V shed 0 bases and J 0 bases; nucleotides not matched to a gene: 8. This CDR3 region has 16 residues. Germline CDR1 and CDR2: DFQATT and SNEGSKA (reference sequence). The investigators amplified TCR beta CDR3 regions from RNA transcripts. HTBI primers were employed in a first-round RT-PCR of the TCR CDR3. TCRdb re-called the multiplex PCR reads through MiXCR, storing one row per CDR3 protein. The sample holds about 380,000 distinct CDR3 sequences, approximately 15% seen once. V gene TRBV20-1 combines with J gene TRBJ2-7, with 7 bases identical to TRBD1. The clonotype comes from a woman between 55 and 75 years old with Graves' hyperthyroidism. Material: blood. The DNA of the CDR3 is TGCAGTGCTAGAGATCACCGGACAGGCTACTCCTACGAGCAGTACTTC. It is translated as CSARDHRTGYSYEQYF.